This TCR beta chain was documented in a study of T-cell reconstitution after alpha-beta-depleted transplantation in children. There are many counts of this clonotype. Library preparation (for TCRbeta) was performed with unique molecular identifiers. MiXCR, applied by TCRdb to the PCR reads, yields one record per CDR3 protein. Seen here are approximately 200,000 distinct CDR3 sequences, roughly 15% observed once, and the top ten hold about 12%. Germline V CDR1 and CDR2: LGHDT, YNNKEL (reference sequence). The CDR3 length is 15 residues. Losses at the gene ends were 3 bases for V and 4 bases for J; bases not matched to a gene: 7.

The origin of this receptor is a human donor who donated a stem cell graft to a child with acute lymphoblastic leukemia. V is TRBV3-1 and J is TRBJ2-7, with 9 bases aligning to TRBD1. Sequences were derived from PBMCs from the stem cell graft donor, sampled from the stem cell graft. The CDR3: CASSQLNRGLYEQYF. Written as DNA, the CDR3 is TGTGCCAGCAGCCAGCTCAACAGGGGGCTGTACGAGCAGTACTTC.